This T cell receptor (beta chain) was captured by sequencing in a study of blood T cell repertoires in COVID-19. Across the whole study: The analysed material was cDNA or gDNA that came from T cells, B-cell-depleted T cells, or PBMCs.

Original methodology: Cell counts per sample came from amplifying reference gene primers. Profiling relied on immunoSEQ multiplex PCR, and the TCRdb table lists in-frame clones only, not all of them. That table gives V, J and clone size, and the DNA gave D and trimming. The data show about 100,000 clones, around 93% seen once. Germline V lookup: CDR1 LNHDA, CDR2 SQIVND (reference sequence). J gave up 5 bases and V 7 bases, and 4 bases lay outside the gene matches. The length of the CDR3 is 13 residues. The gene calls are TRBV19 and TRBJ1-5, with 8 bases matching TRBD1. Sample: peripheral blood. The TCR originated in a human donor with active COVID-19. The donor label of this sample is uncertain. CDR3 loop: CASTTGGHQPQHF. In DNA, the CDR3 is TGTGCCAGTACTACAGGGGGGCATCAGCCCCAGCATTTT.